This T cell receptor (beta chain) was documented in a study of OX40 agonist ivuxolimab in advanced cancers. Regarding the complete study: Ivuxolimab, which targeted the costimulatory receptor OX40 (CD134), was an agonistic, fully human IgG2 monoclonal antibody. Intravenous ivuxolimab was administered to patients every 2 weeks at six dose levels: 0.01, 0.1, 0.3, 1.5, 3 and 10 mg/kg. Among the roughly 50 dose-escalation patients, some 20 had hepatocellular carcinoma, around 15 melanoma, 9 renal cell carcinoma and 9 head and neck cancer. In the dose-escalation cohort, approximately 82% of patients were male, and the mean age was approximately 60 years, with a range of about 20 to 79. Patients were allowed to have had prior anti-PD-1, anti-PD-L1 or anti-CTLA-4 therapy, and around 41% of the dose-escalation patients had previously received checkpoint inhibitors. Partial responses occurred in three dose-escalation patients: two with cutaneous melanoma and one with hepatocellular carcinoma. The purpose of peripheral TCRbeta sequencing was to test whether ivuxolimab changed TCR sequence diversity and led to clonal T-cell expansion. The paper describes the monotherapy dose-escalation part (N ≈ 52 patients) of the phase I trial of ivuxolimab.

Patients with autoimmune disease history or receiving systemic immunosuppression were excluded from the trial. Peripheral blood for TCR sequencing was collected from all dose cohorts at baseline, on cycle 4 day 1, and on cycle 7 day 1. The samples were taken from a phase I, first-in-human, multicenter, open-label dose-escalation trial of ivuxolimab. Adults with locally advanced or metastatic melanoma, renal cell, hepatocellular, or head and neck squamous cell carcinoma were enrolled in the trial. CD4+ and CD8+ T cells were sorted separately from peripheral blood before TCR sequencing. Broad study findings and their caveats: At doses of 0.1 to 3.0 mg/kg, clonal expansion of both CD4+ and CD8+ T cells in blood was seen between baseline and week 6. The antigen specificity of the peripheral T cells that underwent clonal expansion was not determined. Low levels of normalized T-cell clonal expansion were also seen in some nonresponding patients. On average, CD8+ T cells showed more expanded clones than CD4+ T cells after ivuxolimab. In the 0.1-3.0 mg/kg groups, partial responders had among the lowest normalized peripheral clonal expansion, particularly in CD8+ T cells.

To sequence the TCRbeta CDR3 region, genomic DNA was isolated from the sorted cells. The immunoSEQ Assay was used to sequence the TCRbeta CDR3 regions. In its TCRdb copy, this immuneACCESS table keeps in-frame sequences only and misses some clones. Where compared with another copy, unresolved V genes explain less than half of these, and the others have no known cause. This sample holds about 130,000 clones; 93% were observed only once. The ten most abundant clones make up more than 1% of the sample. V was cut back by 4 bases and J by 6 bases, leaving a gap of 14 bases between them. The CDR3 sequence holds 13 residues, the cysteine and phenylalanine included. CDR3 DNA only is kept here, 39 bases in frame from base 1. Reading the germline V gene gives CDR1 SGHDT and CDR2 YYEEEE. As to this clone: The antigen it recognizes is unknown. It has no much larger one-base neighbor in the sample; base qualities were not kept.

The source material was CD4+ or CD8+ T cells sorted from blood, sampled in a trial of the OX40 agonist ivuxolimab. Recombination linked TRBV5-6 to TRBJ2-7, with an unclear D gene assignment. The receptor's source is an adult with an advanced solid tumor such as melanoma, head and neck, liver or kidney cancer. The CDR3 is CASSQRDVGEQYF. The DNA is TGTGCCAGCAGCCAAAGAGATGTGGGCGAGCAGTACTTC.